This TCR beta chain was retrieved from a study of blood T cell repertoires in COVID-19. Some clones are missing from TCRdb's copy, which holds only in-frame ones; the method was immunoSEQ multiplex PCR. Of about 150,000 clones listed, around four fifths are singletons. Sequencing was done on a sample of peripheral blood. This clonotype originated in a woman at least 80 years old with COVID-19, enrolled during active disease.

The CDR3 protein is CARWSGRDNTGELFF. The CDR3 DNA follows: TGTGCCAGATGGTCGGGTCGGGATAACACCGGGGAGCTGTTTTTT. The genes are TRBV25-1 and TRBJ2-2; TRBD2 might be the D (5 bases). This CDR3 has 15 residues. Germline-derived CDR1 and CDR2 are MGHDK and SYGVNS. Trimming pared 9 bases from V and 2 bases from J, leaving 16 bases between.